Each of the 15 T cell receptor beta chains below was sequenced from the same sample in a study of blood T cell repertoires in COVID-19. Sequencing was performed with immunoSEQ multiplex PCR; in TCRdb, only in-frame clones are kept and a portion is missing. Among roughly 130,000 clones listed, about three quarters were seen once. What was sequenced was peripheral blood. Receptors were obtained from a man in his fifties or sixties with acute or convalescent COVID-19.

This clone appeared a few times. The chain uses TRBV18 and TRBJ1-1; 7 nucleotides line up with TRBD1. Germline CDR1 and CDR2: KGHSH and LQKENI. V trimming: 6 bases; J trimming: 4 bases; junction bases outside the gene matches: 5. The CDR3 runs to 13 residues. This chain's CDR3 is CASSIQGTTEAFF. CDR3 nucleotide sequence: TGTGCCAGCTCGATACAGGGGACCACTGAAGCTTTCTTT.

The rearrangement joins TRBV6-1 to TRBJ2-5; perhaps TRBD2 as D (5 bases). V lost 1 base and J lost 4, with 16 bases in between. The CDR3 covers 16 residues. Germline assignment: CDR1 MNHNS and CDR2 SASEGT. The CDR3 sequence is CASSEVGSGIGETQYF. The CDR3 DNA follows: TGTGCCAGCAGTGAAGTTGGGTCCGGGATAGGAGAGACCCAGTACTTC.

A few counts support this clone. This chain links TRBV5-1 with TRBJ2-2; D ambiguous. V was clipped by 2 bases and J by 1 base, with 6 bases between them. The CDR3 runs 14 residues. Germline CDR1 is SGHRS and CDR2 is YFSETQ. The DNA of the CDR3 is TGCGCCAGCAGCTTTTTCAGGAACACCGGGGAGCTGTTTTTT. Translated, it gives CASSFFRNTGELFF.

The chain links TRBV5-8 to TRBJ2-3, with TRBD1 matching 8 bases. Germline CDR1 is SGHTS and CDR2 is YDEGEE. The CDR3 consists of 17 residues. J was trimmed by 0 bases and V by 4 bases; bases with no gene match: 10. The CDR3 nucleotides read TGTGCCAGCAGCGACGGGACAGGCCGATTCAGCACAGATACGCAGTATTTT. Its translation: CASSDGTGRFSTDTQYF.

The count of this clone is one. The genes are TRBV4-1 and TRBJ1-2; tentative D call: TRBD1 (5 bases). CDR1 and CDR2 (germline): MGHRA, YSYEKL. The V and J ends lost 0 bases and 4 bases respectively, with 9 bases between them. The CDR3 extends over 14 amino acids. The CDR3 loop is CASSQEDTSYGYTF. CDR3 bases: TGCGCCAGCAGCCAAGAGGACACGTCCTATGGCTACACCTTC.

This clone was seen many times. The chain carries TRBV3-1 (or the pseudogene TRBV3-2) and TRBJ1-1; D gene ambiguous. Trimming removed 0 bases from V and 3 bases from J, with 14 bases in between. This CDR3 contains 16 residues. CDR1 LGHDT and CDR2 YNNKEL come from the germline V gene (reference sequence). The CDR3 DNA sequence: TGTGCCAGCAGCCAAGATCGCCGGGGTCCGGACACTGAAGCTTTCTTT. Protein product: CASSQDRRGPDTEAFF.

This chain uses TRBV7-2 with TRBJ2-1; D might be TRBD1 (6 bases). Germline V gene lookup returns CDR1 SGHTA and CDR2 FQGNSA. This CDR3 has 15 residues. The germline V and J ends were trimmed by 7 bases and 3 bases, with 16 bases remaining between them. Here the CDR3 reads CASTHPLDSYNEQFF. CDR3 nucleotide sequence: TGTGCCAGCACCCACCCCCTGGACAGCTACAATGAGCAGTTCTTC.

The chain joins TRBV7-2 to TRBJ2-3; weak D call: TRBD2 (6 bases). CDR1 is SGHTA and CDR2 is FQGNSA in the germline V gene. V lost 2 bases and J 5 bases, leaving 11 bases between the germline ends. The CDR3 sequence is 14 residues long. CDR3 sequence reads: CASSLNHGRDTQYF. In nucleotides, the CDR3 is TGTGCCAGCAGCTTAAACCACGGGAGAGATACGCAGTATTTT.

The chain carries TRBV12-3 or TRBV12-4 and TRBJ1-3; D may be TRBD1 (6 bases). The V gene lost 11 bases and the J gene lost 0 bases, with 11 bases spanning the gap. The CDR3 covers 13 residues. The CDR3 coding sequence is TGTGCCCAGGGGCAGAGCTCTGGAAACACCATATATTTT. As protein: CAQGQSSGNTIYF.

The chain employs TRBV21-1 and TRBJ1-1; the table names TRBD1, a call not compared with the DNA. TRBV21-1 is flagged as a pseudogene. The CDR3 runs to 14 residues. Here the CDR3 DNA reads TGTGCCAGCAGCAGACAGGGGGCGAACACTGAAGCTTTCTTT. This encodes CASSRQGANTEAFF.

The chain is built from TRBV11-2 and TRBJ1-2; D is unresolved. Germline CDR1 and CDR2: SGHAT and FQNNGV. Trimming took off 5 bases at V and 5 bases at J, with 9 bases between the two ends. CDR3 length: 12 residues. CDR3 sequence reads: CASSRQDYGYTF. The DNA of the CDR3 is TGTGCCAGCAGCCGGCAGGATTATGGCTACACCTTC.

CDR3 nucleotides: TGTGCCAGCAGCTTGATCACAGGGATGGGGACAGATACGCAGTATTTT. Translation gives CASSLITGMGTDTQYF. The rearrangement joins TRBV5-4 to TRBJ2-3; TRBD1 is a possible D gene (6 bases). Trimming pared 1 base from V and 3 bases from J, leaving 15 bases between. Germline assignment: CDR1 SGHNT and CDR2 YYREEE (reference sequence). CDR3 length equals 16 residues.

The CDR3 here is CASSLPLHRTEAFF. CDR3 sequence (DNA): TGTGCCAGCAGCCTCCCATTACACAGAACTGAAGCTTTCTTT. V usage is TRBV11-2 and J usage is TRBJ1-1; D is undetermined. Germline-derived CDR1 and CDR2 are SGHAT and FQNNGV. The CDR3 sequence is 14 residues long. Between the trimmed V and J ends, which lost 5 bases and 5 bases, there was a span of 15 bases.

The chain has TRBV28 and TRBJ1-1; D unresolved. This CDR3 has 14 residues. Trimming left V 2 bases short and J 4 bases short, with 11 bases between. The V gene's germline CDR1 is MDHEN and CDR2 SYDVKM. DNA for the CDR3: TGTGCCAGCAGTTTAGGCCGACATATCACTGAAGCTTTCTTT. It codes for CASSLGRHITEAFF.

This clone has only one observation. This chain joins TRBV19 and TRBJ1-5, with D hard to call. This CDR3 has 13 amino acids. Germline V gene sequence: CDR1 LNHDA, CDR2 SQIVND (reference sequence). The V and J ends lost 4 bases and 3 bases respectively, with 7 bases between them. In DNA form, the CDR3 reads TGTGCCAGTAGTAACAGTTTCAATCAGCCCCAGCATTTT. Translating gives CASSNSFNQPQHF.